This T cell receptor beta chain stems from a study of blood T cells in healthy people across ages. Then a second PCR, running about 7 to 11 cycles, was carried out with a sample-barcoded 5' primer and a J-beta primer mix. TCRdb ran MiXCR on the 5' RACE reads and lists one entry per CDR3 protein. The sample records roughly 1.5 million distinct CDR3 sequences, approximately 43% being singletons. General study results and limits: Strong correlation existed between TCR beta diversity and naive T cell percentage.

This clonotype was counted a few times. The antigen is unknown. This receptor was taken from a woman aged 18-29 years in good health. Material for sequencing was blood.

CDR3 DNA: TGTGCCAGCAGCGCCGATCGACTAGCGGGATGGCACGAGCAGTACTTC. It is translated as CASSADRLAGWHEQYF. This sequence joins TRBV7-2 and TRBJ2-7; 11 bases agree with TRBD2. V gave up 5 bases and J gave up 5 bases; unmatched junction bases: 11. The CDR3 runs to 16 residues. The V gene's germline CDR1 is SGHTA and CDR2 FQGNSA.